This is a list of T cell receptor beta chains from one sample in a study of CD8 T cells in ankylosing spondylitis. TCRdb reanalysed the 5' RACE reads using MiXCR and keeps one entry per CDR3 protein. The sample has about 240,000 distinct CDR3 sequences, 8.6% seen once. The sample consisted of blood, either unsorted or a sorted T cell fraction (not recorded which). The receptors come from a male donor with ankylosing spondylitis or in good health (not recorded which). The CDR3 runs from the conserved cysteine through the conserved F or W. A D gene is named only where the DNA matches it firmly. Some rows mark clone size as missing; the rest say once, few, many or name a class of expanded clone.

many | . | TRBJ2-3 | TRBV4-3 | TGCGCCAGCAGCCAAGATTACGTGGGAGGAGGCACAGATACGCAGTATTTT | CASSQDYVGGGTDTQYF
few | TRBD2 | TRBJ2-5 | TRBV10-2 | TGCGCCAGCAGTCAAGCGGGAGGGCAAGAGACCCAGTACTTC | CASSQAGGQETQYF
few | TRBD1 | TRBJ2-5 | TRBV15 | TGTGCCACCAGCGGACAAAGGACAGGCGGGGAGACCCAGTACTTC | CATSGQRTGGETQYF
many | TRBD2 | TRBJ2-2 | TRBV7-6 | TGTGCCAGCAGCTTACCCCTCCTAGCGGGGGCCAACACCGGGGAGCTGTTTTTT | CASSLPLLAGANTGELFF
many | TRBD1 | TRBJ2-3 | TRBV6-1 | TGTGCCAGTCGCCCGGGACAGGGGAGATCAGATACGCAGTATTTT | CASRPGQGRSDTQYF
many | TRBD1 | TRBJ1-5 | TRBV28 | TGTGCCAGCAGTTTGGAGGACAGGACAGCCCAGCATTTT | CASSLEDRTAQHF
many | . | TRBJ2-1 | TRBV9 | TGTGCCAGCGGCCCGCAGAGCTCCTACAATGAGCAGTTCTTC | CASGPQSSYNEQFF
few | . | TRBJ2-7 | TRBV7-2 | TGTGCCAGCAGCTTAGGTTCACGGCCCTACAGCCCCTACGAGCAGTACTTC | CASSLGSRPYSPYEQYF
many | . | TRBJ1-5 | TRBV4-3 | TGCGCCAGCAGCCAAGAATCGCCCGGCGAGCCCCAGCATTTT | CASSQESPGEPQHF
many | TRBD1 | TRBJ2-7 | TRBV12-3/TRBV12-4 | TGTGCCAGCAGCCCGGGACAGGGAATCGACGAGCAGTACTTC | CASSPGQGIDEQYF
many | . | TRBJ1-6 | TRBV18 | TGTGCCAGCTCACCCGGCAGGGGTTCTTCACCCCTCCACTTT | CASSPGRGSSPLHF
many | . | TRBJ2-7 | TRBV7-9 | TGTGCCAGCAGCCCTGGGACAATCGAGCAGTACTTC | CASSPGTIEQYF
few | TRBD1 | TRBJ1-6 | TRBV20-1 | TGCAGTGCTAAAACTCCGGGACAGGGCCATTCACCCCTCCACTTT | CSAKTPGQGHSPLHF
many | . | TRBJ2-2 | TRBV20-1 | TGCAGTGCTAGGGGAGGGGGCCGTAACACCGGGGAGCTGTTTTTT | CSARGGGRNTGELFF
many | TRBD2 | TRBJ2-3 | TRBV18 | TGTGCCAGCTCACCCACCCCTAGCGGGGGGATTAGCACAGATACGCAGTATTTT | CASSPTPSGGISTDTQYF
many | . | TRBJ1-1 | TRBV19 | TGTGCCAGTAGTATAGATTTCTCCCAACAAGGGAACACTGAAGCTTTCTTT | CASSIDFSQQGNTEAFF
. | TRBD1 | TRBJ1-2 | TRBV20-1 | TGCAGTGGGCAGGGGGGGACAGAGGGGAACTATGGCTACACCTTC | CSGQGGTEGNYGYTF
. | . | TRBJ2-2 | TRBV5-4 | TGTGCCAGCAGCAACGTCACCGGGGAGCTGTTTTTT | CASSNVTGELFF
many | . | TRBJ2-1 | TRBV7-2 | TGTGCCAGCAGCCCGGGACGGTGGAGTCACAATGAGCAGTTCTTC | CASSPGRWSHNEQFF
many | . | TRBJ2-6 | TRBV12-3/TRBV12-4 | TGTGCCAGCAGTTCCATATATAGCAGGGATAGCTCTGGGGCCAACGTCCTGACTTTC | CASSSIYSRDSSGANVLTF
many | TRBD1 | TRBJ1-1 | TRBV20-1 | TGCAGTGCTAGGAGGGGGCCCATGAACACTGAAGCTTTCTTT | CSARRGPMNTEAFF
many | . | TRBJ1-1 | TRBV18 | TGTGCCAGCTCACCGTTGGAGAATGAAGCTTTCTTT | CASSPLENEAFF
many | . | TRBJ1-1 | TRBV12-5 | TGTGCTAGTGGTCCCCCCGGTGGGAGCACTGAAGCTTTCTTT | CASGPPGGSTEAFF
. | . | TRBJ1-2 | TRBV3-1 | TGTGCCAGCAGCCAAGAACGACGGCTCTATGGCTACACCTTC | CASSQERRLYGYTF
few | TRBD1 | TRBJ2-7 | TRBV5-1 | TGCGCCAGCAGCCATGGACAGGGGGCCTACGAGCAGTACTTC | CASSHGQGAYEQYF
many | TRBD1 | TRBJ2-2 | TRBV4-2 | TGTGCCAGCAGCCCTAGGACAGGGGAGACCGGGGAGCTGTTTTTT | CASSPRTGETGELFF
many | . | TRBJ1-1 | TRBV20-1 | TGCAGTGTCTCGGACAGCACTGAAGCTTTCTTT | CSVSDSTEAFF
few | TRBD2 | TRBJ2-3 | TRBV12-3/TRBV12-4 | TGTGCCAGCAGTTCCAGCGGGGGAAGGGCAGATACGCAGTATTTT | CASSSSGGRADTQYF
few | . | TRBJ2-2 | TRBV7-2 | TGTGCCAGCAGCTTACCCTTAATGATGACCGACCACGGGGAGCTGTTTTTT | CASSLPLMMTDHGELFF
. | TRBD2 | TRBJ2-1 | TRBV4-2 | TGTGCCAGCAGCCACCTGACGGGGGGCGGGAGGGACAATGAGCAGTTCTTC | CASSHLTGGGRDNEQFF
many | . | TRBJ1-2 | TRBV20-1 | TGCAGTGCTAGATTTCCCTCTACCTATGGCTACACCTTC | CSARFPSTYGYTF
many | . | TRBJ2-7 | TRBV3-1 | TGTGCCAGCAGCCGTTTCGGAGGGGAGTACGAGCAGTACTTC | CASSRFGGEYEQYF
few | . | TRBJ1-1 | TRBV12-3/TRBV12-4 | TGTGCCAGCAGGGGGGGGGCCCCGAACACTGAAGCTTTCTTT | CASRGGAPNTEAFF
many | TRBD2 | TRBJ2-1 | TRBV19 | TGTGCCAGTAGTAGCGGGAGTATTGAGCAGTTCTTC | CASSSGSIEQFF
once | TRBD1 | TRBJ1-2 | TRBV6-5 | TGTGCCAGCAGTTACTCGTTGGGACAGAACTATGGCTACACCTTC | CASSYSLGQNYGYTF
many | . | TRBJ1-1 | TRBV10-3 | TGTGCCATCACCCGGGATCCGAACACTGAAGCTTTCTTT | CAITRDPNTEAFF
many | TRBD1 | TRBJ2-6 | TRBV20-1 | TGCAGTGCTAGACAGGGGGCCGTTGGGGCCAACGTCCTGACTTTC | CSARQGAVGANVLTF
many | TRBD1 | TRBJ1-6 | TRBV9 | TGTGCCAGCAGCGAGAGGACAGGGAATGATAATTCACCCCTCCACTTT | CASSERTGNDNSPLHF
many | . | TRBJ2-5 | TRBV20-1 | TGCAGTGCTAGAGACAGGAGAAGGTGGGAGACCCAGTACTTC | CSARDRRRWETQYF
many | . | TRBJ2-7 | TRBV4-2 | TGTGCCAGCAGCCAAGAAAGTAGGTCAGACTACGAGCAGTACTTC | CASSQESRSDYEQYF
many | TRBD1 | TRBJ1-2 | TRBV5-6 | TGTGCCAGCAGCTTTTCTTGGACAGGGAATGGCTACACCTTC | CASSFSWTGNGYTF
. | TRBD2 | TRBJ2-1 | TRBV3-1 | TGTGCCAGCAGCCAAGATGGTGGGACTAGCGTGTCTCATGAGCAGTTCTTC | CASSQDGGTSVSHEQFF
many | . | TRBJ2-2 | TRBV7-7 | TGTGCTAGCAGCGACGGGGACCTTAGCACCGGGGAGCTGTTTTTT | CASSDGDLSTGELFF
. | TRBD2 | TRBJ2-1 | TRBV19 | TGTGCCAGTAGGCCTCTAGCGGGGGGGTTCAGTGAGCAGTTCTTC | CASRPLAGGFSEQFF
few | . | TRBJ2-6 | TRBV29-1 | TGCAGCGTCTATCAATCTGGGGCCAACGTCCTGACTTTC | CSVYQSGANVLTF
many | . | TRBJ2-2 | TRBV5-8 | TGTGCCAGCAGCTTGGGACTAGTTGTGAACACCGGGGAGCTGTTTTTT | CASSLGLVVNTGELFF
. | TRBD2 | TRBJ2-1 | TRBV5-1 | TGCGCCAGCAGCCCCGGGACTAGCCGTATGAATGAGCAGTTCTTC | CASSPGTSRMNEQFF
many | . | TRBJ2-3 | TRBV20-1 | TGCAGTGGTAGAAGGGGACCTGGTACAGATACGCAGTATTTT | CSGRRGPGTDTQYF
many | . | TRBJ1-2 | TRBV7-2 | TGTGCCAGCAGCTTAGTGTCAGGCGCCTATGGCTACACCTTC | CASSLVSGAYGYTF